This TCR beta chain appears in the sequencing data of a study of STAT5B mutations in CD4+ large granular lymphocyte leukemia (dated by TCRdb to 2021 to 2024). For the study in its entirety: Among healthy controls, the CDR3 'QG' motif was associated with a particular HLA allele. The study compared the TCRbeta repertoires of patients with CD4+ T-cell large granular lymphocyte leukemia against the TCRbeta repertoires of healthy blood donors. Flow cytometry performed on FACSCanto II or FACSVerse showed that the purified fractions had more than 95% purity among lymphocytes.

Broader findings and caveats from the paper: Main leukemic clonotypes were private to each patient, although roughly 25% appeared at low frequency in other patients' non-leukemic repertoires. TRBV06-family usage was enriched among the top patient clones (8/27) compared with healthy controls (2/35). Compared with healthy CD4+ repertoires, CD4-sorted patient repertoires appeared more clonal, and this difference remained even after the putative leukemic clones were removed. The data were not HLA-matched, and the higher clonality in CD4+ T-LGLL than in CD8+ T-LGLL could be due to the relatively small sample size.

The junction carries 20 bases between V and J, which are trimmed by 5 bases and 7 bases respectively. Sequences SGHVS (CDR1) and FQNEAQ (CDR2) are obtained from the germline V gene. CDR3 length: 15 amino acids, cysteine to phenylalanine. The CDR3 DNA has 45 bases and is translated from base 1. The healthy controls were 37 blood donors, and the buffy coats of these donors were supplied by the Finnish Red Cross blood service. All TCR-sequenced material derived from peripheral blood: patient blood samples and healthy donor buffy coats. Ficoll-Hypaque gradient centrifugation was used to isolate peripheral blood mononuclear cells. CD4+ cells were magnetically purified from the buffy coats of healthy controls. Genomic DNA was extracted using the Gentra Puregene Cell and Tissue kit, and a Qubit 2.0 fluorometer was used to quantify it. On this clone: Its antigen specificity is not known. No much larger clone is present one base from it, and per-base qualities are unavailable.

The immunoSEQ assay at survey resolution was used to sequence TCRbeta rearrangements from genomic DNA. Per the original workflow: In the TCR sequencing data, the lowest productive clonotype frequency that could be detected was 2.59 x 10-5. Only productive TCRbeta rearrangements, defined as complete and in-frame sequences, were included in the analyses. The clonality of each sample was calculated as Simpson clonality in the immunoSEQ Analyzer version 3.0. Clones were categorized by frequency as very rare, small, medium, large (1-20%) or hyperexpanded (>20%). OLGA 1.2.3 estimated generation probabilities, VDJtools produced V-gene circos plots, VDJdb was queried for specificities, and GLIPH identified CDR3 motifs. TCRdb obtained this table from immuneACCESS and retained in-frame rearrangements with V and J assigned. These tables miss some clones; where compared with another copy, unresolved V genes account for less than half of the shortfall, and the remainder is unexplained. Clone size and the V and J calls come from that table; the DNA yielded D and trimming. This sample gives some 30,000 clones in total; 68% of them show up just once. The ten largest make up 1.5% to 2% of the sample.

This chain is built from TRBV7-8 and TRBJ1-2, with TRBD1 as a weak D call on 5 bases. Sample: CD4+ T cells from blood buffy coats. The clonotype originates from a human donor in good health. The nucleotides read TGTGCCAGCAGCCCGCGGGCGAACCTGGGACCTGGCTACACCTTC. Its amino acids are CASSPRANLGPGYTF.